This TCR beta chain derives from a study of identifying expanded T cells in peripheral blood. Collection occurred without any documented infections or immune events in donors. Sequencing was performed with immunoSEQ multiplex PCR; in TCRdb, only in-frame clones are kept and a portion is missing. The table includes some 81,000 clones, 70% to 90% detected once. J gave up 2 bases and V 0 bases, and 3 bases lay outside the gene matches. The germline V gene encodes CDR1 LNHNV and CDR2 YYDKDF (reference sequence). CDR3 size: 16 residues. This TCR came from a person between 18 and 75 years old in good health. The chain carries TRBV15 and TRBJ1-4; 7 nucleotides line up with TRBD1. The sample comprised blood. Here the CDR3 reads CATSRDQTGTNEKLFF. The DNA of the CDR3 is TGTGCCACCAGCAGAGATCAGACAGGGACTAATGAAAAACTGTTTTTT.